Following are 19 T cell receptor beta chains from one sample sequenced in a study of CD8+ T cells in alopecia areata. Sequencing used cDNA as its template, made by extracting RNA and reverse transcribing it. Repertoires were generated with immunoSEQ multiplex PCR, while TCRdb's copy carries only in-frame clones and drops some. The data contain 150,000 or so clones, 45% to 60% of them singletons. The sequenced sample was CD4+ T cells sorted from blood. These receptors all come from a human donor with alopecia areata.

This clone turned up a few times. This chain connects TRBV29-1 to TRBJ1-2; no clear D. Looked up from germline, CDR1 is SQVTM and CDR2 is ANQGSEA. V lost 3 bases and J lost 5, with 7 bases in between. CDR3 length equals 11 residues. The CDR3 nucleotides read TGCAGCGTTGATACTGGTTATGGCTACACCTTC. Residues: CSVDTGYGYTF.

This chain uses TRBV29-1 with TRBJ2-1; D unresolved. Germline CDR1 is SQVTM and CDR2 is ANQGSEA. This CDR3 is 12 amino acids long. The V gene lost 6 bases and the J gene lost 7 bases, with 13 bases spanning the gap. The CDR3 nucleotides read TGCAGCGTCATGGTCAGAAGGAATGAGCAGTTCTTC. Protein product: CSVMVRRNEQFF.

The chain is built from TRBV6-1 and TRBJ1-5; 9 bases are shared with TRBD1. The length of the CDR3 is 15 residues. With 7 bases clipped from V and 0 bases from J, the junction kept 4 bases outside the gene matches. Germline loops: CDR1 MNHNS, CDR2 SASEGT. The CDR3, as DNA: TGTGCCAGCAAGGGACAGGGTTTTAGCAATCAGCCCCAGCATTTT. Translated: CASKGQGFSNQPQHF.

The rearrangement uses TRBV4-1 and TRBJ1-1, with D uncertain. V lost 2 bases, J lost 1 base, and 8 bases lay in between. The CDR3 has 14 residues. Per the germline V gene, CDR1 is MGHRA and CDR2 is YSYEKL. CDR3 bases: TGCGCCAGCAGCCAATGGGCAGCGAACACTGAAGCTTTCTTT. Translating gives CASSQWAANTEAFF.

The rearrangement links TRBV27 to TRBJ2-3; either TRBD1 or TRBD2 may fit D (5 bases each). Per germline, CDR1 MNHEY and CDR2 SMNVEV (reference sequence). V was trimmed by 10 bases and J by 0 bases, leaving 14 bases between them. The CDR3 has 14 amino acids. Here the CDR3 reads CATRTGLSTDTQYF. DNA of the CDR3: TGTGCCACCAGAACGGGGCTAAGCACAGATACGCAGTATTTT.

This clone was counted only a few times. V is TRBV19 and J is TRBJ1-1; 7 bases map to TRBD1. The CDR3 consists of 16 residues. With V trimmed by 4 bases and J by 0 bases, 8 bases remained unmatched. CDR1 and CDR2 (germline): LNHDA, SQIVND (reference sequence). CDR3 DNA: TGTGCCAGTAGTACTGAACGTGGACAGGTGAACACTGAAGCTTTCTTT. Protein: CASSTERGQVNTEAFF.

The chain uses TRBV5-4 and TRBJ2-1; TRBD2 aligns across 8 bases. Germline values: CDR1 SGHNT, CDR2 YYREEE (reference sequence). The CDR3 loop spans 15 amino acids. Trimming took 4 bases from V and 3 from J; bases not matched to a gene: 6. CDR3 sequence reads: CASSVRTSFYNEQFF. CDR3 coding DNA: TGTGCCAGCAGCGTCAGGACTAGCTTCTACAATGAGCAGTTCTTC.

The chain has TRBV7-8 and TRBJ2-7; TRBD2 agrees at 10 bases. The CDR3 length is 15 residues. The germline V gene has CDR1 SGHVS and CDR2 FQNEAQ. Trimming took 1 base from V and 2 from J; bases not matched to a gene: 2. CDR3: CASSLGLAGAYEQYF. The CDR3 coding sequence is TGTGCCAGCAGCTTAGGTCTAGCGGGAGCCTACGAGCAGTACTTC.

This clone was observed a few times. The genes are TRBV5-1 and TRBJ1-4; D is unclear. CDR1 and CDR2 (germline): SGHRS, YFSETQ. The CDR3 spans 14 residues. With 2 bases removed from V and 5 bases from J, the gap between germline ends came to 10 bases. The CDR3 loop is CASSFGTQNEKLFF. CDR3 DNA: TGCGCCAGCAGCTTCGGTACACAGAATGAAAAACTGTTTTTT. The whole variable domain, remainder taken from reference TRBV5-1 and TRBJ1-4, is KAGVTQTPRYLIKTRGQQVTLSCSPISGHRSVSWYQQTPGQGLQFLFEYFSETQRNKGNFPGRFSGRQFSNSRSEMNVSTLELGDSALYLCASSFGTQNEKLFFGSGTQLSVL.

The V gene is TRBV15, the J gene TRBJ2-1; D is possibly TRBD1 (5 bases). The germline gives CDR1 LNHNV, CDR2 YYDKDF (reference sequence). Trimming removed 3 bases at V and 13 bases at J, with 13 bases between. The length of the CDR3 is 12 residues. The CDR3 is CATSSSGLRQFF. The CDR3 DNA follows: TGTGCCACCAGCAGTTCAGGGCTAAGACAGTTCTTC.

The chain combines TRBV5-4 with TRBJ2-3, with TRBD1 matching over 10 bases. CDR1 is SGHNT and CDR2 is YYREEE in the germline V gene (reference sequence). Trimming took 4 bases from V and 3 from J; bases not matched to a gene: 5. The CDR3 extends over 15 amino acids. The CDR3 DNA is TGTGCCAGCAGCCCGGCGGGACAGGGGACAGATACGCAGTATTTT. This encodes CASSPAGQGTDTQYF.

This chain joins TRBV28 and TRBJ2-7; 7 positions match TRBD1. Unmatched junction bases numbered 3, after V lost 7 bases and J lost 0 bases. This CDR3 is built from 13 residues. Germline V CDR1 and CDR2: MDHEN, SYDVKM. CDR3 protein: CASIKGASYEQYF. CDR3 nucleotide sequence: TGTGCCAGCATAAAGGGGGCCTCCTACGAGCAGTACTTC.

The CDR3 reads CSVAGWTEAFF. The CDR3 DNA reads as TGCAGCGTTGCAGGGTGGACTGAAGCTTTCTTT. The chain uses TRBV29-1 and TRBJ1-1; the D gene is possibly TRBD1 (5 bases). Per the germline V gene, CDR1 is SQVTM and CDR2 is ANQGSEA. With 4 bases removed from V and 5 bases from J, the gap between germline ends came to 8 bases. The CDR3 covers 11 residues.

The chain has TRBV5-1 and TRBJ2-1; the D is unclear. From germline, CDR1 is SGHRS and CDR2 YFSETQ. V was cut by 1 base and J by 9 bases, with 8 bases left in between. There are 12 residues in the CDR3. CDR3 residues: CASSLSRFEQFF. As DNA, the CDR3 is TGCGCCAGCAGCTTGAGTAGGTTTGAGCAGTTCTTC.

The rearrangement joins TRBV20-1 to TRBJ2-5; no reliable D call. The germline gives CDR1 DFQATT, CDR2 SNEGSKA (reference sequence). V was trimmed by 4 bases and J by 2 bases, leaving 5 bases between them. The CDR3 consists of 11 residues. CDR3: CSATTQETQYF. CDR3 sequence (DNA): TGCAGTGCTACCACGCAAGAGACCCAGTACTTC.

This clone was seen more than once but under ten times. CDR3 nucleotide sequence: TGCAGCGTTGGGAAAGTAGAAGAGACCCAGTACTTC. As protein: CSVGKVEETQYF. V usage is TRBV29-1 and J usage is TRBJ2-5; no reliable D call. The ends were cut back, 4 bases at V and 3 bases at J, with 9 bases in the middle. CDR3 length equals 12 residues. Germline CDR1 reads SQVTM; CDR2 reads ANQGSEA.

This clone has only a few counts. This sequence joins TRBV29-1 and TRBJ1-3; D not certain. Germline V gene data show CDR1 as SQVTM and CDR2 as ANQGSEA. Trimming took off 5 bases at V and 0 bases at J, with 8 bases between the two ends. There are 13 residues in the CDR3. The CDR3 bases are TGCAGCGTTCAGAAGAGCTCTGGAAACACCATATATTTT. This codes for CSVQKSSGNTIYF.

V and J are TRBV5-1 and TRBJ2-7, with a weak D call TRBD2 (6 bases). The CDR3 length is 14 residues. V gave up 4 bases and J gave up 6 bases, with 17 bases separating them. Germline values: CDR1 SGHRS, CDR2 YFSETQ. The CDR3 sequence: CASSPGVRAGEQYF. As DNA, the CDR3 is TGCGCCAGCAGCCCGGGGGTCAGGGCCGGCGAGCAGTACTTC.

This clone was picked up one time. The chain is built from TRBV2 and TRBJ1-2; possible D gene TRBD1, 6 bases. CDR1 is SNHLY, CDR2 FYNNEI, per germline. V was shortened by 9 bases and J by 8 bases, with 19 bases between the two germline ends. CDR3 length: 13 amino acids. The CDR3 region is CARTFVGGEGYTF. The CDR3 bases are TGTGCCAGGACGTTCGTCGGGGGCGAGGGCTACACCTTC.